This is a list of T cell receptor beta chains from one sample in a study of early T cells in non-severe SARS-CoV-2 infection. A single record per CDR3 protein comes from TCRdb applying MiXCR to the 5' RACE reads. The data hold 28,000 or so distinct CDR3 sequences, with 3% to 4% observed a single time. The sequencing sample was made of whole blood. The origin of the receptors is an adult who was a healthcare worker with PCR-confirmed SARS-CoV-2 infection or an uninfected control (not recorded which). The CDR3 runs from the conserved cysteine through the conserved F or W. The D gene is left open where the match is weak.

>TRBV11-3|TRBD2|TRBJ2-3
CASSPFSGGRGDTQYF
>TRBV7-2|NA|TRBJ1-2
CASSLEGMGYGYTF
>TRBV12-3/TRBV12-4|NA|TRBJ2-1
CASSFLNYYNEQFF
>TRBV11-3|TRBD1|TRBJ1-2
CASSLRQGDGYTF
>TRBV15|TRBD1|TRBJ2-2
CATSISIGTANTGELFF
>TRBV6-5|TRBD1|TRBJ1-1
CASSGQGEAFF
>TRBV2|TRBD2|TRBJ2-5
CASRSGTSGRTQYF
>TRBV7-8|NA|TRBJ2-7
CASSQGGGEQYF
>TRBV20-1|NA|TRBJ1-4
CSASSGPEELFF
>TRBV19|NA|TRBJ2-6
CASRSGSSGANVLTF
>TRBV7-6|NA|TRBJ2-2
CASSPITGGNTGELFF
>TRBV19|NA|TRBJ2-5
CAPNPRRQDQETQYF
>TRBV12-3/TRBV12-4|NA|TRBJ2-1
CASVKQSYNEQFF
>TRBV18|TRBD1|TRBJ2-7
CASSPLGDSSYEQYF
>TRBV27|NA|TRBJ1-2
CASSLGGGNYGYTF
>TRBV6-5|NA|TRBJ2-7
CASSRGPYEQYF
>TRBV21-1|NA|TRBJ2-2
CASIRGGQGRFGNTGELFF
>TRBV9|NA|TRBJ2-7
CASSPDLRNGVYEQYF
>TRBV7-2|NA|TRBJ1-1
CASSPRNPAANTEAFF
>TRBV9|NA|TRBJ2-7
CASSVVTLDEQYF
>TRBV20-1|NA|TRBJ2-7
CSASGQVVYEQYF
>TRBV5-1|NA|TRBJ2-7
CASRIPSGEQYF
>TRBV19|TRBD2|TRBJ2-1
CASSRHIGGSLNEQFF
>TRBV6-4|NA|TRBJ2-6
CASSEDNSGANVLTF
>TRBV29-1|TRBD1|TRBJ2-2
CSAGTGKSGELFF
>TRBV19|NA|TRBJ1-1
CASIGSWTGEAFF
>TRBV7-2|TRBD2|TRBJ2-2
CASSPRGRGLAGDTGELFF
>TRBV18|NA|TRBJ2-5
CASSTTRDYQETQYF
>TRBV3-1|NA|TRBJ1-1
CASSQETGRNTEAFF
>TRBV7-2|TRBD1|TRBJ2-5
CANSPLGRQGVGETQYF
>TRBV6-1|TRBD1|TRBJ1-5
CASLQIRGAQPQHF
>TRBV15|NA|TRBJ2-1
CATSRERNEQFF
>TRBV4-1|NA|TRBJ2-3
CASNPGQPTDTQYF
>TRBV6-2/TRBV6-3|NA|TRBJ1-2
CASSSARRVSYGYTF
>TRBV7-2|NA|TRBJ1-1
CASSGWGDSNTEAFF
>TRBV6-5|NA|TRBJ1-5
CASSPREGLGNQPQHF
>TRBV4-1|NA|TRBJ2-7
CASNAPGSEEQYF
>TRBV27|NA|TRBJ1-2
CASKSGPFYGYTF
>TRBV7-8|TRBD1|TRBJ1-5
CASISGQADSNQPQHF
>TRBV27|NA|TRBJ1-1
CASLSAFF
>TRBV29-1|NA|TRBJ1-6
CSVRRRPSPLHF